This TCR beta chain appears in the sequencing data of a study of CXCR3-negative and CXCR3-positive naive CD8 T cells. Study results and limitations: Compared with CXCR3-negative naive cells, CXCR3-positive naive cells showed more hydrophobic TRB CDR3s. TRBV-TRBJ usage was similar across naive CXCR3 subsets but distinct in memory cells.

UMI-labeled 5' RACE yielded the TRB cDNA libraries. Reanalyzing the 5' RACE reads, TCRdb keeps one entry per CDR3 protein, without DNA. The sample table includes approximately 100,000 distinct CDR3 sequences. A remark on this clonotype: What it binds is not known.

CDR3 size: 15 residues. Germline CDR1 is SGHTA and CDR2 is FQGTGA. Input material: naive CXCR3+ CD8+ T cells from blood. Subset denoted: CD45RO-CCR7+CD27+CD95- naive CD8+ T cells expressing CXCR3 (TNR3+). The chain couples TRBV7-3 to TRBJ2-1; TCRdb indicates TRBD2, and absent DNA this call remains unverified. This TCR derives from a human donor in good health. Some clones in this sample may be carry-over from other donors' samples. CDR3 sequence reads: CASSLGLAGINEQFF.